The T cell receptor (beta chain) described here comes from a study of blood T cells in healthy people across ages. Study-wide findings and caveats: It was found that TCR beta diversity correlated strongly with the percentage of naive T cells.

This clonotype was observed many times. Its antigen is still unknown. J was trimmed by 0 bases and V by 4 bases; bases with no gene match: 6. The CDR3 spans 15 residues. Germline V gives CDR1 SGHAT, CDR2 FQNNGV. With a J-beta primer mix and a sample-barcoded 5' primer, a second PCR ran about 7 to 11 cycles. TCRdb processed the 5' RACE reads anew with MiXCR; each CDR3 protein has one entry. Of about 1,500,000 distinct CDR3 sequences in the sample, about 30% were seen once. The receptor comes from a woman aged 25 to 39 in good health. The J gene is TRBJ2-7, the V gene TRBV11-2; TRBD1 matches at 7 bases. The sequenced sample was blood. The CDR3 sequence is CASSSSGTVSYEQYF. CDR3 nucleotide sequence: TGTGCCAGCAGCTCCTCCGGGACAGTCTCCTACGAGCAGTACTTC.